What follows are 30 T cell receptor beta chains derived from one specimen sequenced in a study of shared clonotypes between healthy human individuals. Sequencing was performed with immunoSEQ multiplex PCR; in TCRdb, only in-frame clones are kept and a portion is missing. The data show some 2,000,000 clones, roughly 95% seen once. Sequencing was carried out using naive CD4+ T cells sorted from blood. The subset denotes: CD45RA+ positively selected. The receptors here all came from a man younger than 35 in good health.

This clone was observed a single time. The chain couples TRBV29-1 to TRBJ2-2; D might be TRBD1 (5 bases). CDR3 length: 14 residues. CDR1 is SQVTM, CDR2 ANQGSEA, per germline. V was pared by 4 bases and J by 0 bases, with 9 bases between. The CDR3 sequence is CSVGRTPNTGELFF. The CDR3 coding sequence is TGCAGCGTTGGTCGGACACCGAACACCGGGGAGCTGTTTTTT.

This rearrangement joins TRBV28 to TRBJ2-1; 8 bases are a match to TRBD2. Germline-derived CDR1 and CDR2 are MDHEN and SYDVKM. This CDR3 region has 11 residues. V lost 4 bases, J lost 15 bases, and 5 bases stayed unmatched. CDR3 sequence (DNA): TGTGCCAGCAGTTCGGGGGGGCCTCGGTTCTTC. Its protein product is CASSSGGPRFF.

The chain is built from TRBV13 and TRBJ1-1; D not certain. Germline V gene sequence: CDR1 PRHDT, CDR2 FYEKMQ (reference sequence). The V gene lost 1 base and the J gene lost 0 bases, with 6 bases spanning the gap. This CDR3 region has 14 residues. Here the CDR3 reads CASSLEGLNTEAFF. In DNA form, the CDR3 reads TGTGCCAGCAGCTTAGAGGGCTTGAACACTGAAGCTTTCTTT. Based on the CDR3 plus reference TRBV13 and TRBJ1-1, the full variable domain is AAGVIQSPRHLIKEKRETATLKCYPIPRHDTVYWYQQGPGQDPQFLISFYEKMQSDKGSIPDRFSAQQFSDYHSELNMSSLELGDSALYFCASSLEGLNTEAFFGQGTRLTVV.

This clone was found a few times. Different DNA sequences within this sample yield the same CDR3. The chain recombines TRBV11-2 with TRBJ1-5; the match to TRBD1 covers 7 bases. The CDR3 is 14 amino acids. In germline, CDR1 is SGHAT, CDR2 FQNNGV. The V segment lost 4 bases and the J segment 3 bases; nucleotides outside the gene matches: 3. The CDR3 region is CASSSQGNNQPQHF. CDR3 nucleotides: TGTGCCAGCAGCTCACAGGGGAACAATCAGCCCCAGCATTTT. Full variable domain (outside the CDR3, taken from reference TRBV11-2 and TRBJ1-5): EAGVAQSPRYKIIEKRQSVAFWCNPISGHATLYWYQQILGQGPKLLIQFQNNGVVDDSQLPKDRFSAERLKGVDSTLKIQPAKLEDSAVYLCASSSQGNNQPQHFGDGTRLSIL.

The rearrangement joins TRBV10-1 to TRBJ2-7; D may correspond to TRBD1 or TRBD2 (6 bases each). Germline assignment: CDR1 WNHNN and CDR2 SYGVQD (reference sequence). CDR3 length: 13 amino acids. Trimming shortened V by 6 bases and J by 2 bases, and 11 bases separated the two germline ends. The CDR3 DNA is TGCGCCAGCAGCAAAAGGGGGGCCTACGAGCAGTACTTC. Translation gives CASSKRGAYEQYF.

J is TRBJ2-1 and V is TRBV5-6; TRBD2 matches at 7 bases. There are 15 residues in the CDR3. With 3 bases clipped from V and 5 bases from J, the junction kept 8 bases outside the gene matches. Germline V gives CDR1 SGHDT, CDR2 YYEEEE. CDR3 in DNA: TGTGCCAGCAGCTGGACGGGACTACCGGACAATGAGCAGTTCTTC. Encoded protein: CASSWTGLPDNEQFF.

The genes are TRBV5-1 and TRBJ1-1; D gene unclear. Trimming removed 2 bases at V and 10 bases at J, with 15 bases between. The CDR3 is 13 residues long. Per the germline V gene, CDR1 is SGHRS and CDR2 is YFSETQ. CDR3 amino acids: CASSFGESIGAFF. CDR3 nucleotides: TGCGCCAGCAGCTTTGGAGAAAGTATTGGAGCTTTCTTT. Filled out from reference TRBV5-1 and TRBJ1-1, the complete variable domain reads KAGVTQTPRYLIKTRGQQVTLSCSPISGHRSVSWYQQTPGQGLQFLFEYFSETQRNKGNFPGRFSGRQFSNSRSEMNVSTLELGDSALYLCASSFGESIGAFFGQGTRLTVV.

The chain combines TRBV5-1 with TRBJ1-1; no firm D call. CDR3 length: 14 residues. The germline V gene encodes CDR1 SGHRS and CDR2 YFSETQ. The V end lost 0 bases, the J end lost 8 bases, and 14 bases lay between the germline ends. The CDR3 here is CASSLDILTVEAFF. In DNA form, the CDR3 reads TGCGCCAGCAGCTTGGATATTTTGACGGTAGAAGCTTTCTTT.

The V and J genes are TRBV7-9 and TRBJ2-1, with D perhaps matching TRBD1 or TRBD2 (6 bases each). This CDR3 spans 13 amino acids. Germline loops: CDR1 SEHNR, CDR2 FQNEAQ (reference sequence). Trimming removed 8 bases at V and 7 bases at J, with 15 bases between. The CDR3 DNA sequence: TGTGCCAGCCTGGGACTCCAGGGGAATGAGCAGTTCTTC. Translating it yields CASLGLQGNEQFF. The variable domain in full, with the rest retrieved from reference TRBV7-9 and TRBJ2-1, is DTGVSQNPRHKITKRGQNVTFRCDPISEHNRLYWYRQTLGQGPEFLTYFQNEAQLEKSRLLSDRFSAERPKGSFSTLEIQRTEQGDSAMYLCASLGLQGNEQFFGPGTRLTVL.

This chain's CDR3 is CASSPRQGRYGYTF. CDR3 DNA: TGTGCCAGCAGTCCCCGGCAGGGTCGGTATGGCTACACCTTC. The chain is built from TRBV28 and TRBJ1-2, with a tentative D call TRBD1 (5 bases). V lost 5 bases and J 5 bases, leaving 15 bases between the germline ends. CDR1 and CDR2 from the germline V gene are MDHEN and SYDVKM. CDR3 size: 14 residues.

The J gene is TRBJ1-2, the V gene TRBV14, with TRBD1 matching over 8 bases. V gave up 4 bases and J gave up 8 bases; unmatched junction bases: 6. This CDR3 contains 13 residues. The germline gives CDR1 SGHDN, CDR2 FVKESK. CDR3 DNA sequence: TGTGCCAGCAGCCGAGGACAGGGAGGAGGCTACACCTTC. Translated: CASSRGQGGGYTF.

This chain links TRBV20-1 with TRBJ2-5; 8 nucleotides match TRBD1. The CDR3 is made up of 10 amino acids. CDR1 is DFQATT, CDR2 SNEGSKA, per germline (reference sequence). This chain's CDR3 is CSTGDGTQYF. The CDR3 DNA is TGCTCGACAGGGGACGGGACCCAGTACTTC.

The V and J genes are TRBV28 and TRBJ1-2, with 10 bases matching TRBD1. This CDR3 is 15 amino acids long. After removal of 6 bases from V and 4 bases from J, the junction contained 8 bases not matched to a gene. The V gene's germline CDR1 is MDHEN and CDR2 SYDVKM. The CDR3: CASSPDRGSLYGYTF. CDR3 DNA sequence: TGTGCCAGCAGCCCGGACAGGGGGAGCCTCTATGGCTACACCTTC.

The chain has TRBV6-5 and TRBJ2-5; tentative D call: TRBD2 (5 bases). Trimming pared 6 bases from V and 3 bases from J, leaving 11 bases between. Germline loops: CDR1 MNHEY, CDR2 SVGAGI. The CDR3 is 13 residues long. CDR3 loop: CASSRGPEETQYF. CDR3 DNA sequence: TGTGCCAGCAGCCGAGGGCCCGAAGAGACCCAGTACTTC.

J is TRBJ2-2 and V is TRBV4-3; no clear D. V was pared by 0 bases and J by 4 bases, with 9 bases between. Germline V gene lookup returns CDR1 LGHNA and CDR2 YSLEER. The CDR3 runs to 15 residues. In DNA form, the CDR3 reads TGCGCCAGCAGCCAAGAGGTCGGCACCACCGGGGAGCTGTTTTTT. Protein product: CASSQEVGTTGELFF.

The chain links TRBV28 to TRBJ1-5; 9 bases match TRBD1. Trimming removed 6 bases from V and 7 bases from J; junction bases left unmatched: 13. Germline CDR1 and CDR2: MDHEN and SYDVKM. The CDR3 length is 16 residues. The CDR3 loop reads CASSVFAGQGQQPQHF. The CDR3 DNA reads TGTGCCAGCAGCGTTTTCGCGGGACAGGGACAACAGCCCCAGCATTTT.

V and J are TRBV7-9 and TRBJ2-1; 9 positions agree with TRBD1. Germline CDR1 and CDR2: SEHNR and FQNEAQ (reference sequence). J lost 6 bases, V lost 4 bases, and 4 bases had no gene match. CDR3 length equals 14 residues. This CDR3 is CASSSGQGGNEQFF. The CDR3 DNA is TGTGCCAGCAGCTCGGGACAGGGTGGCAATGAGCAGTTCTTC.

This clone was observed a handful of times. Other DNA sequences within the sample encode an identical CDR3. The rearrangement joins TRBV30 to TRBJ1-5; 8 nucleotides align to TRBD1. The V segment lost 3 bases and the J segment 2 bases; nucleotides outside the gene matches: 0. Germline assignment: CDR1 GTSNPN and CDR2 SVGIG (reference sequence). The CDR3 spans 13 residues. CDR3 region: CAWRGQGNQPQHF. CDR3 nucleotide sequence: TGTGCCTGGAGGGGACAGGGCAATCAGCCCCAGCATTTT.

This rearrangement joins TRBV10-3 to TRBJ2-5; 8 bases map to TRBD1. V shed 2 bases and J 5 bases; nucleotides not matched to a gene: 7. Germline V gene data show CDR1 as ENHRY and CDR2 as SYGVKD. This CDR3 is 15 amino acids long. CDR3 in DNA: TGTGCCATCAGTGAGGCGGACAGGGCGACGGAGACCCAGTACTTC. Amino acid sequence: CAISEADRATETQYF.

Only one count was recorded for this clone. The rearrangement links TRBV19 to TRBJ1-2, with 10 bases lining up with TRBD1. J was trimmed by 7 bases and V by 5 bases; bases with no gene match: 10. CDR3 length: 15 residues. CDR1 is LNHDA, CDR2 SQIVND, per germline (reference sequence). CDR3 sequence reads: CASSPDRGRLGGYTF. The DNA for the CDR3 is TGTGCCAGTAGTCCAGACAGGGGGCGACTCGGTGGCTACACCTTC.

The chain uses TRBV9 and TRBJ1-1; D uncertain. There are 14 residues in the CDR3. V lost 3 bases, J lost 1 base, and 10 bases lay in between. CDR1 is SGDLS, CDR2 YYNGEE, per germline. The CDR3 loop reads CASSGRRGNTEAFF. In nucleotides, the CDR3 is TGTGCCAGCAGCGGTAGACGGGGGAACACTGAAGCTTTCTTT.

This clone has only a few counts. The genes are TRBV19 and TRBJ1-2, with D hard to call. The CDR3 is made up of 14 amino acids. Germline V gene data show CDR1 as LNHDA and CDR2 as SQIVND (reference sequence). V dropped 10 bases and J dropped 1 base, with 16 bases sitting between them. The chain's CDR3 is CATLGQAVNYGYTF. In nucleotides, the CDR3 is TGTGCCACCCTCGGGCAGGCCGTTAACTATGGCTACACCTTC.

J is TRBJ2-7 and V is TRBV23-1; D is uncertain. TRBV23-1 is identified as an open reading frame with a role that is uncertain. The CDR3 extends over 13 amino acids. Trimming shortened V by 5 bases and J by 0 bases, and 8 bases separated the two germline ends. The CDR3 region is CASSDQLSYEQYF. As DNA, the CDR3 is TGCGCCAGCAGTGATCAGCTCTCCTACGAGCAGTACTTC.

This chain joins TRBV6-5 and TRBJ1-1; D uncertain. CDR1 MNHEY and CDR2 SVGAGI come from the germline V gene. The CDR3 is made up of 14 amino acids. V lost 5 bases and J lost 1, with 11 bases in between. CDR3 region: CASSQSIPNTEAFF. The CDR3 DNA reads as TGTGCCAGCAGTCAGAGTATCCCGAACACTGAAGCTTTCTTT.

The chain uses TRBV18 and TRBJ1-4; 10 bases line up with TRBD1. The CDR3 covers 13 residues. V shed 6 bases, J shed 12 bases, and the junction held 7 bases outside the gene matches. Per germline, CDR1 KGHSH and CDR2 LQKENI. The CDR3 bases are TGTGCCAGCTCGCCTGACAGGGGGCAAGAACTGTTTTTT. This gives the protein CASSPDRGQELFF.

CDR3: CASGRGVGEQYF. The CDR3 nucleotides are TGTGCCAGCGGGAGAGGTGTCGGCGAGCAGTACTTC. This chain connects TRBV6-5 to TRBJ2-7; D is possibly TRBD2 (5 bases). The CDR3 has 12 residues. V lost 8 bases and J 6 bases, leaving 14 bases between the germline ends. From germline, CDR1 is MNHEY and CDR2 SVGAGI.

CDR3 residues: CASRRRESSYNEQFF. The DNA for the CDR3 is TGTGCCTCACGAAGGCGGGAGAGCTCCTACAATGAGCAGTTCTTC. The genes are TRBV10-3 and TRBJ2-1; 7 bases agree with TRBD2. Unmatched junction bases numbered 10, after V lost 11 bases and J lost 0 bases. The germline V gene encodes CDR1 ENHRY and CDR2 SYGVKD. The CDR3 contains 15 residues.

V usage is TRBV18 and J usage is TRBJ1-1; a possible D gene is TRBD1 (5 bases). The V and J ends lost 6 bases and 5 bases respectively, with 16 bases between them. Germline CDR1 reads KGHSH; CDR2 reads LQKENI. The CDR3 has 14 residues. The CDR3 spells CASSALGDVTEAFF. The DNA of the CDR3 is TGTGCCAGCTCCGCACTCGGGGACGTTACTGAAGCTTTCTTT.

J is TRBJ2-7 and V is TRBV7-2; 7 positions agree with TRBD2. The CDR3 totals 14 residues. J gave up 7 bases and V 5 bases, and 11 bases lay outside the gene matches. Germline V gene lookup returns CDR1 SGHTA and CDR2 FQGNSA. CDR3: CASSRLPLAGEQYF. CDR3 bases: TGTGCCAGCAGCCGTCTACCATTAGCGGGTGAGCAGTACTTC.

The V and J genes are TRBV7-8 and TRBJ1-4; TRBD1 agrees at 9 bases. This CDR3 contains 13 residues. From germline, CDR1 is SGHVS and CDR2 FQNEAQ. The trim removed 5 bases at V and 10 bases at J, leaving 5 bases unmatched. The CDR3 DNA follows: TGTGCCAGCAGCGAACAGGGGGCAGGAAAACTGTTTTTT. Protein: CASSEQGAGKLFF.